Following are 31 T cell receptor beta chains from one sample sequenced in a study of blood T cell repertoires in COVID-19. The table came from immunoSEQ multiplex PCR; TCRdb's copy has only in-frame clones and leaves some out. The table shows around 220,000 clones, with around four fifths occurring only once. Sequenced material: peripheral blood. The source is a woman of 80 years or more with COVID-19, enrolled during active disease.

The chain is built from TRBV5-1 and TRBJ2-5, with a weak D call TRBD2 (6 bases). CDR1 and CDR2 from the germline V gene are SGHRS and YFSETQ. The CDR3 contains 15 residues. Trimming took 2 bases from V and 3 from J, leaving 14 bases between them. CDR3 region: CASSFAGWGEETQYF. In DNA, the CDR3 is TGCGCCAGCAGCTTCGCAGGGTGGGGGGAAGAGACCCAGTACTTC.

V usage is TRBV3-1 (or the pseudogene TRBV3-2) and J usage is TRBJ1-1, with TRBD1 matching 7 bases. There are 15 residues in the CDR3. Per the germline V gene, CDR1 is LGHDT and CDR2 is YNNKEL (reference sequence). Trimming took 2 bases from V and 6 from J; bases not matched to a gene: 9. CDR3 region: CASSQSTGWDAEAFF. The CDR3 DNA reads TGTGCCAGCAGCCAATCGACAGGGTGGGACGCTGAAGCTTTCTTT.

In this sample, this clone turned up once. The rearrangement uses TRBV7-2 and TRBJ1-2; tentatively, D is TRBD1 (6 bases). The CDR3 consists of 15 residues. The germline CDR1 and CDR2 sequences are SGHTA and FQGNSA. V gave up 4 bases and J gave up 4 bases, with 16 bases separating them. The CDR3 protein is CASSSLSDRSYGYTF. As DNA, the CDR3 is TGTGCCAGCAGCTCACTGAGCGACAGGAGCTATGGCTACACCTTC. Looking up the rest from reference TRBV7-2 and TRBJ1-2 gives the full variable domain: GAGVSQSPSNKVTEKGKDVELRCDPISGHTALYWYRQSLGQGLEFLIYFQGNSAPDKSGLPSDRFSAERTGGSVSTLTIQRTQQEDSAVYLCASSSLSDRSYGYTFGSGTRLTVV.

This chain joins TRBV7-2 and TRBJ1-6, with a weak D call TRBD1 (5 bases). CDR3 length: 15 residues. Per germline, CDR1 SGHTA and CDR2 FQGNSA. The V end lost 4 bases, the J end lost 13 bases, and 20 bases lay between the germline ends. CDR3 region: CASSSAGGVNWPLHF. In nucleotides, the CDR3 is TGTGCCAGCAGCTCCGCGGGGGGGGTGAATTGGCCCCTCCACTTT. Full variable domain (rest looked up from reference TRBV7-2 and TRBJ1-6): GAGVSQSPSNKVTEKGKDVELRCDPISGHTALYWYRQSLGQGLEFLIYFQGNSAPDKSGLPSDRFSAERTGGSVSTLTIQRTQQEDSAVYLCASSSAGGVNWPLHFGNGTRLTVT.

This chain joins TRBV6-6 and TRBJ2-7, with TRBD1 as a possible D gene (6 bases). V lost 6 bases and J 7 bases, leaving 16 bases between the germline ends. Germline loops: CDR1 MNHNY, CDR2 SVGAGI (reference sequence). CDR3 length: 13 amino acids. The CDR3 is CASSTQGFGEQYF. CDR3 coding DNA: TGTGCCAGCAGCACACAGGGCTTCGGGGAGCAGTACTTC.

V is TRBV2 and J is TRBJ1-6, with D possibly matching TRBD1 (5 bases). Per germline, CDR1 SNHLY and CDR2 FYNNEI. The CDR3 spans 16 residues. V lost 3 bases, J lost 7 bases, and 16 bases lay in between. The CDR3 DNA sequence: TGTGCCAGCAGTGACTCTAGACAGCGGGGGAATTCACCCCTCCACTTT. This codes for CASSDSRQRGNSPLHF. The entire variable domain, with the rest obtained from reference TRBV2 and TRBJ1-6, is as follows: EPEVTQTPSHQVTQMGQEVILRCVPISNHLYFYWYRQILGQKVEFLVSFYNNEISEKSEIFDDQFSVERPDGSNFTLKIRSTKLEDSAMYFCASSDSRQRGNSPLHFGNGTRLTVT.

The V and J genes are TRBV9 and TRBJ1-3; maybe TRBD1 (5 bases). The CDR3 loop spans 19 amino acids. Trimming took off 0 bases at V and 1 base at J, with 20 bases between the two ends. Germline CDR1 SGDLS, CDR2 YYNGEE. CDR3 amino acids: CASSVEEGAIFYSGNTIYF. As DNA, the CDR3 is TGTGCCAGCAGCGTAGAAGAAGGGGCAATCTTCTATTCTGGAAACACCATATATTTT.

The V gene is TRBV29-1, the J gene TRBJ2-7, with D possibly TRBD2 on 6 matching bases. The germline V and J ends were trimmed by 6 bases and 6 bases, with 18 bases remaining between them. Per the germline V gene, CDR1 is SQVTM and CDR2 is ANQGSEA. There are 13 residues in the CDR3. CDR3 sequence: CSVPGTGGSEQYF. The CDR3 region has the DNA TGCAGCGTACCCGGGACCGGGGGATCCGAGCAGTACTTC.

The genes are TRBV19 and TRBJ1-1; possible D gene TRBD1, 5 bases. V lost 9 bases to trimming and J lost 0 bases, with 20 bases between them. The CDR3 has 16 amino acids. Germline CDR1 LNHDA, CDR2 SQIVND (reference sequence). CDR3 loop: CASRGTANLMNTEAFF. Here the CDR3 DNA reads TGTGCCAGCCGCGGGACGGCTAACCTCATGAACACTGAAGCTTTCTTT.

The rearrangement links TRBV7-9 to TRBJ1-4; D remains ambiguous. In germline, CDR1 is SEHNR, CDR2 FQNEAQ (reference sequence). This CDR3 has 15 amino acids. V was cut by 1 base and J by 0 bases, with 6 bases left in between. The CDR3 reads CASSLGTATNEKLFF. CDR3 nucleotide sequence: TGTGCCAGCAGCTTAGGAACGGCAACTAATGAAAAACTGTTTTTT. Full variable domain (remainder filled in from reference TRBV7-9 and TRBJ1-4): DTGVSQNPRHKITKRGQNVTFRCDPISEHNRLYWYRQTLGQGPEFLTYFQNEAQLEKSRLLSDRFSAERPKGSFSTLEIQRTEQGDSAMYLCASSLGTATNEKLFFGSGTQLSVL.

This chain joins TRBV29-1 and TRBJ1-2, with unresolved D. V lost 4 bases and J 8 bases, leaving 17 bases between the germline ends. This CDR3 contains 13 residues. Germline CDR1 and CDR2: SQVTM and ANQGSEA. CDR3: CSVGNPAGGGYTF. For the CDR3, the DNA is TGCAGCGTTGGAAACCCCGCAGGAGGAGGCTACACCTTC.

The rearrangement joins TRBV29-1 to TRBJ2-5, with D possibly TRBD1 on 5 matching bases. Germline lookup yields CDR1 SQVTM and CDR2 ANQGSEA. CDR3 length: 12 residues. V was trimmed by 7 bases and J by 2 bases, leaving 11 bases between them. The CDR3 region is CSADRQQETQYF. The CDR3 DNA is TGCAGCGCCGACAGACAACAAGAGACCCAGTACTTC.

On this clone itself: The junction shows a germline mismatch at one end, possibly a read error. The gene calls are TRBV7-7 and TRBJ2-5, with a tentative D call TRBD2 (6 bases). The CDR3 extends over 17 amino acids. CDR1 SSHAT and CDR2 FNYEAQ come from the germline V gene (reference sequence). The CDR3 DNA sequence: TGTGCTAGCAGCTTAGGAGGGAGAGGATACTGGCAAGAGACCCAGTACTTC. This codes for CASSLGGRGYWQETQYF. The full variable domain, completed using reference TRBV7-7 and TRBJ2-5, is GAGVSQSPRYKVTKRGQDVTLRCDPISSHATLYWYQQALGQGPEFLTYFNYEAQPDKSGLPSDRFSAERPEGSISTLTIQRTEQRDSAMYRCASSLGGRGYWQETQYFGPGTRLLVL.

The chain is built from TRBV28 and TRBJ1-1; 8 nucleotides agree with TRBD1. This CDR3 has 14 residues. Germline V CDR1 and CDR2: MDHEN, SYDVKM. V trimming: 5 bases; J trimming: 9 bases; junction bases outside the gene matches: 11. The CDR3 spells CASSRPGGSDKAFF. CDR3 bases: TGTGCCAGCAGTCGGCCAGGGGGCTCCGATAAAGCTTTCTTT.

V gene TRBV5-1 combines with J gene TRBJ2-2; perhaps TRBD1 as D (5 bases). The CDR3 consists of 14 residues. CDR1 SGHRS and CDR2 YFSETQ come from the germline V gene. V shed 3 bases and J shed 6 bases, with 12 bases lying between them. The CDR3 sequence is CASSYQGVPGELFF. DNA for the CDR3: TGCGCCAGCAGCTACCAGGGCGTCCCCGGGGAGCTGTTTTTT.

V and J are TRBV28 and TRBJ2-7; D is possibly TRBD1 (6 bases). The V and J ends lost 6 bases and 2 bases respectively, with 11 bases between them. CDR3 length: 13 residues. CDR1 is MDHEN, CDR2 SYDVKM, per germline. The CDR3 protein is CASRPGGTYEQYF. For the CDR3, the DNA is TGTGCCAGCAGACCTGGGGGCACCTACGAGCAGTACTTC. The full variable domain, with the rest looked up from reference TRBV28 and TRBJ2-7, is DVKVTQSSRYLVKRTGEKVFLECVQDMDHENMFWYRQDPGLGLRLIYFSYDVKMKEKGDIPEGYSVSREKKERFSLILESASTNQTSMYLCASRPGGTYEQYFGPGTRLTVT.

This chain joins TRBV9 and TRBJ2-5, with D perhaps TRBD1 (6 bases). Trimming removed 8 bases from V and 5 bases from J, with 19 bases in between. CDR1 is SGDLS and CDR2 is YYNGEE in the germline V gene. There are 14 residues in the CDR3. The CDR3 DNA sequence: TGTGCCAGTGGGGGCAGGCAGGTAGGGGAGACCCAGTACTTC. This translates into CASGGRQVGETQYF.

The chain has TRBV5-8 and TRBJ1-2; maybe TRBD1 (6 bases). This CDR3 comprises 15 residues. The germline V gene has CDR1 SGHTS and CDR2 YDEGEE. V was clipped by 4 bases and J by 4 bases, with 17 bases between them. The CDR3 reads CASSQQGSITYGYTF. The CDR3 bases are TGTGCCAGCAGCCAACAGGGAAGTATCACCTATGGCTACACCTTC.

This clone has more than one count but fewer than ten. CDR3 coding DNA: TGTGCCAGCAGCTTACGGGGCGGGGCCACAGATACGCAGTATTTT. Its protein product is CASSLRGGATDTQYF. The rearrangement links TRBV7-3 to TRBJ2-3, with D perhaps matching TRBD2 (6 bases). Germline CDR1 is SGHTA and CDR2 is FQGTGA. The CDR3 has 15 amino acids. V dropped 2 bases and J dropped 2 bases, with 11 bases sitting between them.

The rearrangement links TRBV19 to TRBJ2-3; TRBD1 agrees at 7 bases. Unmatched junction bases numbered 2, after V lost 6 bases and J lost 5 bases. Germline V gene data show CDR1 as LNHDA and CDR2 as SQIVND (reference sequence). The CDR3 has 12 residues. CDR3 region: CASRGQLDTQYF. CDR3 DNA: TGTGCCAGTAGGGGACAGCTAGATACGCAGTATTTT. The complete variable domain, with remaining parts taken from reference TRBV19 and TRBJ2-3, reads DGGITQSPKYLFRKEGQNVTLSCEQNLNHDAMYWYRQDPGQGLRLIYYSQIVNDFQKGDIAEGYSVSREKKESFPLTVTSAQKNPTAFYLCASRGQLDTQYFGPGTRLTVL.

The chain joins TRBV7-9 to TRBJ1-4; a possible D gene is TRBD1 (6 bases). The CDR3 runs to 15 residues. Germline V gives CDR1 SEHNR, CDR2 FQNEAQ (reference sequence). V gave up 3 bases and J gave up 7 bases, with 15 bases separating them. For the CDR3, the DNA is TGTGCCAGCAGCTTCCTACAGGGCCGTAGTGAAAAACTGTTTTTT. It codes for CASSFLQGRSEKLFF. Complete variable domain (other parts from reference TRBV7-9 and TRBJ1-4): DTGVSQNPRHKITKRGQNVTFRCDPISEHNRLYWYRQTLGQGPEFLTYFQNEAQLEKSRLLSDRFSAERPKGSFSTLEIQRTEQGDSAMYLCASSFLQGRSEKLFFGSGTQLSVL.

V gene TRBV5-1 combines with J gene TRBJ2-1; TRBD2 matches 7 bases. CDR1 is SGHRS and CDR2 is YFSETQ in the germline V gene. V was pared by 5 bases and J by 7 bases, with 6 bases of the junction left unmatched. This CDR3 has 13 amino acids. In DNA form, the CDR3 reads TGCGCCAGCAGTAACCCGGGGGGTAATGAGCAGTTCTTC. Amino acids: CASSNPGGNEQFF.

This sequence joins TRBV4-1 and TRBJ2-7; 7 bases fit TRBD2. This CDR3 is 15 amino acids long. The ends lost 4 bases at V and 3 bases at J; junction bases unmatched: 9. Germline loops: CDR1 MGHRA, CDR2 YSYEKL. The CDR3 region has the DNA TGCGCCAGCAGCCTCTCTAGTGGCGGGAGCTACGAGCAGTACTTC. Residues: CASSLSSGGSYEQYF.

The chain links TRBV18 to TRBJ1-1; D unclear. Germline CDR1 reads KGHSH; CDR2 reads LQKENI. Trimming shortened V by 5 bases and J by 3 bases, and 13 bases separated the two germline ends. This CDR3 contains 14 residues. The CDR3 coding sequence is TGTGCCAGCTCAATGATCCGATCGGACACTGAAGCTTTCTTT. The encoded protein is CASSMIRSDTEAFF.

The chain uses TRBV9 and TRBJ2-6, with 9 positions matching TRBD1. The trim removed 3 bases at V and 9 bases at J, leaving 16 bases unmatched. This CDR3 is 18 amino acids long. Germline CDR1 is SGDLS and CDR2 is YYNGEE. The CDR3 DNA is TGTGCCAGCAGCGGCCAGGTAGATTACAGGGGGCGCGACAACGTCCTGACTTTC. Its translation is CASSGQVDYRGRDNVLTF.

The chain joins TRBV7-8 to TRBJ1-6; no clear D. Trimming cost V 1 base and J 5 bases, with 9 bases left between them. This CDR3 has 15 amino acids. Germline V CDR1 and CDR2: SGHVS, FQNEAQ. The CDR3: CASSLVTVNNSPLHF. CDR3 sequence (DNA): TGTGCCAGCAGCTTAGTAACAGTTAATAATTCACCCCTCCACTTT.

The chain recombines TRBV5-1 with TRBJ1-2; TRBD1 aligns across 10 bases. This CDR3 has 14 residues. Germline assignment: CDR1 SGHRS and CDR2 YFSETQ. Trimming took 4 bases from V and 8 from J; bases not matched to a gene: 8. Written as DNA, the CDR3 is TGCGCCAGCAGCCTCGGGACAGGGGAGGGAGGCTACACCTTC. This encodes CASSLGTGEGGYTF.

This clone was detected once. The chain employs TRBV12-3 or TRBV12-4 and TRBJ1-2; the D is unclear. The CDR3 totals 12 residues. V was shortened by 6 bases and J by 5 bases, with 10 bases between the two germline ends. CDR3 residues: CASRPPGYGYTF. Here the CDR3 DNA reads TGTGCCAGCAGGCCCCCAGGTTATGGCTACACCTTC.

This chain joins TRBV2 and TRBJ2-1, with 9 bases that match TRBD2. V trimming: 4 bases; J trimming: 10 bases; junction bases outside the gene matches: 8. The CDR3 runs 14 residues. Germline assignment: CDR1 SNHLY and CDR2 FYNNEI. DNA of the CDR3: TGTGCCAGCAGTGGGGATAGCGGGAGAATGGAGCAGTTCTTC. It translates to CASSGDSGRMEQFF.

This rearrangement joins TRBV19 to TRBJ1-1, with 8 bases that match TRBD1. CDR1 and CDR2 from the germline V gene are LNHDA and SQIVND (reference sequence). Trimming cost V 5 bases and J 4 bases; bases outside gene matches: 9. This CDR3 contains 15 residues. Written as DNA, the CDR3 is TGTGCCAGTAGTGCCCTACAGGGGGTTGGCACTGAAGCTTTCTTT. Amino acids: CASSALQGVGTEAFF.

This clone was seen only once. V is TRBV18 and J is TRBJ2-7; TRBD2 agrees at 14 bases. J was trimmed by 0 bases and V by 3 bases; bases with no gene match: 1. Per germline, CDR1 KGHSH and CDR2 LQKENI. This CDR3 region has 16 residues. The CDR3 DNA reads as TGTGCCAGCTCACCGACTAGCGGGAGGGACTCCTACGAGCAGTACTTC. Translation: CASSPTSGRDSYEQYF.